A single sample is the source of the 30 T cell receptor beta chains below, sequenced in a study of T-cell reconstitution after alpha-beta-depleted transplantation in children. It was with unique molecular identifiers that the TCRbeta library was prepared. Each CDR3 protein is one row after TCRdb ran MiXCR on the PCR reads. The table shows about 600,000 distinct CDR3 sequences, with roughly 24% occurring only once. Sequencing used PBMCs, mostly from graft donor cells, obtained 360 days after TCRalphabeta/CD19-depleted stem cell transplant. All receptors come from a boy in the first two years of life who had a stem cell transplant for acute myeloid leukemia, so the T cells may come from the graft donor.

The table lists this clonotype with a few counts. The gene calls are TRBV16 and TRBJ1-3, with a weak D call TRBD1 (6 bases). The CDR3 has 14 amino acids. V was trimmed by 4 bases and J by 2 bases, leaving 9 bases between them. Germline loops: CDR1 KGHSY, CDR2 FQNENV. The DNA of the CDR3 is TGTGCCAGCAGCCGACGGGACACTGGAAACACCATATATTTT. This translates into CASSRRDTGNTIYF.

The CDR3 reads CSGGGAGDSYEQYF. The DNA of the CDR3 is TGCAGCGGGGGGGGGGCAGGGGACTCCTACGAGCAGTACTTC. V is TRBV29-1 and J is TRBJ2-7, with D maybe TRBD2 (7 bases). The CDR3 totals 14 residues. V was cut by 7 bases and J by 0 bases, with 16 bases left in between. Germline loops: CDR1 SQVTM, CDR2 ANQGSEA.

This chain joins TRBV20-1 and TRBJ2-1; TRBD2 agrees at 9 bases. This CDR3 contains 18 residues. V gave up 0 bases and J gave up 0 bases; unmatched junction bases: 9. Germline V lookup: CDR1 DFQATT, CDR2 SNEGSKA (reference sequence). Written as DNA, the CDR3 is TGCAGTGCTAGAGACGTTGTAGCGGGGGTCGCCTCCTACAATGAGCAGTTCTTC. Encoded protein: CSARDVVAGVASYNEQFF.

This sequence joins TRBV6-5 and TRBJ2-4; the match to TRBD2 covers 7 bases. The junction had 7 bases not matched to a gene; V was cut back by 0 bases and J by 8 bases. CDR1 and CDR2 from the germline V gene are MNHEY and SVGAGI. This CDR3 has 15 residues. This CDR3 reads CASSYSAGTTDIQYF. DNA for the CDR3: TGTGCCAGCAGTTACTCAGCGGGGACTACGGACATTCAGTACTTC.

The CDR3 reads CASSQDFPVSEQFF. Here the CDR3 DNA reads TGTGCCAGCAGCCAAGATTTCCCCGTCAGTGAGCAGTTCTTC. This sequence joins TRBV3-1 and TRBJ2-1, with D uncertain. The germline CDR1 and CDR2 sequences are LGHDT and YNNKEL (reference sequence). The CDR3 spans 14 residues. Trimming took off 0 bases at V and 9 bases at J, with 12 bases between the two ends.

This clonotype showed up just a few times. This chain uses TRBV5-5 with TRBJ2-1, with 9 bases aligning to TRBD1. Looked up from germline, CDR1 is SGHKS and CDR2 is YYEKEE (reference sequence). This CDR3 is 16 amino acids long. The trim removed 4 bases at V and 6 bases at J, leaving 11 bases unmatched. The DNA for the CDR3 is TGTGCCAGCAGCCCAATCCCGGGACAGGGAGGCAATGAGCAGTTCTTC. It codes for CASSPIPGQGGNEQFF.

As for this clonotype: This sequence may be a read error, since a much larger clone differs from it by one base. The chain couples TRBV15 to TRBJ2-7, with TRBD2 matching 10 bases. Germline lookup yields CDR1 LNHNV and CDR2 YYDKDF (reference sequence). The J segment lost 5 bases and the V segment lost 0 bases, leaving 13 bases of the junction unmatched. The CDR3 loop spans 18 amino acids. CDR3 sequence: CATSRDGGSGGLSHEQYF. In DNA form, the CDR3 reads TGTGCCACCAGCAGAGATGGTGGTAGCGGGGGGCTGTCCCACGAGCAGTACTTC.

This clonotype was seen a few times. This sequence joins TRBV4-3 and TRBJ1-2; possibly TRBD1 for D (5 bases). Germline V gives CDR1 LGHNA, CDR2 YSLEER. V gave up 1 base and J gave up 8 bases, with 11 bases separating them. This CDR3 has 13 amino acids. The CDR3 reads CASSQGSGSGYTF. The DNA of the CDR3 is TGCGCCAGCAGCCAAGGTTCAGGGAGCGGCTACACCTTC.

This clonotype was seen many times. This rearrangement joins TRBV5-5 to TRBJ2-3; TRBD1 matches at 11 bases. From germline, CDR1 is SGHKS and CDR2 YYEKEE (reference sequence). The V segment lost 3 bases and the J segment 4 bases; nucleotides outside the gene matches: 1. The CDR3 has 14 residues. The CDR3 loop is CASSWTGGPDTQYF. The CDR3 DNA follows: TGTGCCAGCAGCTGGACAGGGGGCCCAGATACGCAGTATTTT.

In the case of this clonotype: A much bigger clone sits one base away, suggesting this may be a read error. The rearrangement joins TRBV29-1 to TRBJ2-1; TRBD1 aligns across 8 bases. Germline V lookup: CDR1 SQVTM, CDR2 ANQGSEA. CDR3 length: 13 residues. The CDR3 nucleotides read TGCGGCGTAGCCGGGACAGGCTACAATGAGCAGTTCTTC. Protein sequence: CGVAGTGYNEQFF.

V gene TRBV6-5 combines with J gene TRBJ2-1; TRBD2 aligns across 10 bases. The V gene end was trimmed by 0 bases and the J gene end by 5 bases; junction bases not matched to a gene: 4. The CDR3 consists of 16 residues. Germline assignment: CDR1 MNHEY and CDR2 SVGAGI. The CDR3 sequence is CASSYSLAGDNNEQFF. In DNA, the CDR3 is TGTGCCAGCAGTTACTCGCTAGCGGGGGATAACAATGAGCAGTTCTTC.

The table lists this clonotype with a count of one. The chain has TRBV12-3 or TRBV12-4 and TRBJ1-1; TRBD1 might be the D (5 bases). The CDR3 has 12 residues. V shed 5 bases and J shed 7 bases, with 11 bases lying between them. The CDR3 coding sequence is TGTGCCAGCAGTACAGGCATCTATGAAGCTTTCTTT. Amino acid sequence: CASSTGIYEAFF.

This clonotype was seen repeatedly, ten times or more. The chain employs TRBV10-3 and TRBJ2-1; TRBD2 aligns across 10 bases. The CDR3 has 13 residues. The V gene's germline CDR1 is ENHRY and CDR2 SYGVKD. The V and J ends lost 4 bases and 9 bases, in that order; junction bases with no gene match: 3. CDR3 region: CAISALAGVEQFF. Here the CDR3 DNA reads TGTGCCATCAGTGCCCTAGCGGGGGTTGAGCAGTTCTTC.

V gene TRBV29-1 combines with J gene TRBJ1-4, with D unresolved. The CDR3 is 13 residues long. Trimming took off 7 bases at V and 4 bases at J, with 13 bases between the two ends. From germline, CDR1 is SQVTM and CDR2 ANQGSEA. CDR3 residues: CSGQDVRNEKLFF. In DNA, the CDR3 is TGCAGCGGTCAGGACGTCCGTAATGAAAAACTGTTTTTT.

At least ten counts were recorded for this clonotype. The chain carries TRBV14 and TRBJ1-2; 7 bases line up with TRBD1. The ends lost 8 bases at V and 4 bases at J; junction bases unmatched: 10. CDR1 is SGHDN and CDR2 is FVKESK in the germline V gene. The CDR3 contains 14 residues. The CDR3 reads CASSRDRSPYGYTF. DNA for the CDR3: TGTGCCAGCTCACGGGACAGAAGCCCCTATGGCTACACCTTC.

V is TRBV5-1 and J is TRBJ1-2; D unresolved. V lost 0 bases to trimming and J lost 5 bases, with 14 bases between them. CDR1 and CDR2 (germline): SGHRS, YFSETQ. This CDR3 spans 15 amino acids. The CDR3 spells CASSLEREEAYGYTF. CDR3 nucleotide sequence: TGCGCCAGCAGCTTGGAGAGGGAGGAAGCTTATGGCTACACCTTC.

The chain uses TRBV12-3 or TRBV12-4 and TRBJ1-2; TRBD1 matches at 8 bases. This CDR3 has 16 amino acids. V was pared by 5 bases and J by 3 bases, with 11 bases of the junction left unmatched. CDR3 residues: CASSARDRTGDYGYTF. The CDR3 nucleotides are TGTGCCAGCAGTGCCCGGGACAGGACGGGTGACTATGGCTACACCTTC.

Only a few counts were recorded for this clonotype. The chain carries TRBV11-2 and TRBJ2-1; D call uncertain. The CDR3 is made up of 13 amino acids. Trimming pared 5 bases from V and 5 bases from J, leaving 10 bases between. Looked up from germline, CDR1 is SGHAT and CDR2 is FQNNGV. CDR3 sequence reads: CASSHKPHNEQFF. CDR3 nucleotide sequence: TGTGCCAGCAGCCACAAGCCTCACAATGAGCAGTTCTTC.

The chain combines TRBV6-2 or TRBV6-3 with TRBJ2-7; no firm D call. CDR1 and CDR2 from the germline V gene are MNHEY and SVGEGT. The CDR3 extends over 12 amino acids. Trimming pared 6 bases from V and 2 bases from J, leaving 8 bases between. This chain's CDR3 is CASSRSAYEQYV. Written as DNA, the CDR3 is TGTGCCAGCAGCCGAAGTGCCTACGAGCAGTACGTC.

Only a few counts were recorded for this clonotype. This chain links TRBV5-6 with TRBJ2-1; D is ambiguous. Germline lookup yields CDR1 SGHDT and CDR2 YYEEEE. This CDR3 is built from 14 residues. Trimming left V 3 bases short and J 9 bases short, with 16 bases between. The CDR3 sequence: CASSSPSWSPEQFF. The CDR3 coding sequence is TGTGCCAGCAGCTCACCCTCCTGGTCCCCTGAGCAGTTCTTC. Filled out from reference TRBV5-6 and TRBJ2-1, the complete variable domain reads DAGVTQSPTHLIKTRGQQVTLRCSPKSGHDTVSWYQQALGQGPQFIFQYYEEEERQRGNFPDRFSGHQFPNYSSELNVNALLLGDSALYLCASSSPSWSPEQFFGPGTRLTVL.

This clonotype was found many times. The chain employs TRBV7-2 and TRBJ2-7; perhaps TRBD1 as D (5 bases). CDR3 size: 14 residues. The V gene's germline CDR1 is SGHTA and CDR2 FQGNSA. V dropped 1 base and J dropped 5 bases, with 12 bases sitting between them. For the CDR3, the DNA is TGTGCCAGCAGCTTAGTTCTAGGCAGGGACGAGCAGTACTTC. This codes for CASSLVLGRDEQYF.

At least ten counts were recorded for this clonotype. CDR3: CASSYSGRKNTEAFF. The CDR3 bases are TGTGCCAGCAGTTACTCAGGGCGCAAGAACACTGAAGCTTTCTTT. This chain connects TRBV6-5 to TRBJ1-1; D is undetermined. Germline V gene sequence: CDR1 MNHEY, CDR2 SVGAGI. V gave up 0 bases and J gave up 1 base, with 9 bases separating them. There are 15 residues in the CDR3.

The sample holds many counts of this clonotype. The chain recombines TRBV7-2 with TRBJ2-2, with D tentatively TRBD2 (6 bases). The CDR3 has 16 amino acids. CDR1 and CDR2 (germline): SGHTA, FQGNSA. Trimming pared 7 bases from V and 7 bases from J, leaving 22 bases between. CDR3 nucleotide sequence: TGTGCCAGCACCGGAGATGCGGGGACTGCACTCGGGGAGCTGTTTTTT. Its protein is CASTGDAGTALGELFF.

This sequence joins TRBV12-3 or TRBV12-4 and TRBJ1-2; no definite D call. The CDR3 runs to 13 residues. Trimming removed 6 bases at V and 6 bases at J, with 14 bases between. The CDR3 spells CASRITRRDGYTF. The CDR3 nucleotides are TGTGCCAGCAGGATTACTCGGCGGGATGGCTACACCTTC.

About this clonotype itself: The junction differs from germline at one of its ends, possibly a read error. This chain joins TRBV4-2 and TRBJ2-7, with a weak D call TRBD2 (5 bases). CDR1 and CDR2 (germline): LGHNA, YNFKEQ. The CDR3 runs to 14 residues. The CDR3 bases are TGTGCCATCAGCCGAGGGCTAGGGTACTACGAGCAGTACTTC. Translated, it gives CAISRGLGYYEQYF.

The CDR3 loop is CASSRTPGPTEQYV. CDR3 bases: TGCGCCAGCAGCCGAACTCCGGGACCCACTGAGCAGTACGTC. The V and J genes are TRBV5-1 and TRBJ2-7, with D tentatively TRBD1 or TRBD2 (5 bases each). Trimming stripped 4 bases from V and 7 bases from J, with 18 bases between. The CDR3 spans 14 residues. The V gene's germline CDR1 is SGHRS and CDR2 YFSETQ.

This clonotype has ten or more counts. This rearrangement joins TRBV12-3 or TRBV12-4 to TRBJ2-3; D possibly corresponds to TRBD2 (5 bases). This CDR3 is 14 amino acids long. Trimming cost V 3 bases and J 5 bases, with 12 bases left between them. The CDR3 reads CASSLAGVVDTQYF. CDR3 nucleotides: TGTGCCAGCAGTTTGGCCGGGGTAGTAGATACGCAGTATTTT.

This clonotype has ten or more counts. The V call is TRBV20-1, the J call TRBJ1-5; D perhaps matches TRBD1 (5 bases). Trimming shortened V by 5 bases and J by 1 base, and 9 bases separated the two germline ends. Germline CDR1 and CDR2: DFQATT and SNEGSKA (reference sequence). The CDR3 is 13 residues long. The chain's CDR3 is CSACPGSNQPQHF. CDR3 bases: TGCAGTGCTTGCCCAGGGAGCAATCAGCCCCAGCATTTT.

The V gene is TRBV20-1, the J gene TRBJ2-1, with D unclear. Germline CDR1 DFQATT, CDR2 SNEGSKA (reference sequence). V lost 1 base and J lost 7, with 11 bases in between. This CDR3 spans 13 amino acids. CDR3 nucleotide sequence: TGCAGTGCTAGAGTACCTGCTGGTAATGAGCAGTTCTTC. Amino acids: CSARVPAGNEQFF.

This clonotype appeared many times. The rearrangement joins TRBV5-6 to TRBJ2-7; 9 bases are shared with TRBD2. The CDR3 has 15 residues. Germline loops: CDR1 SGHDT, CDR2 YYEEEE. The V segment lost 4 bases and the J segment 0 bases; nucleotides outside the gene matches: 5. The CDR3 sequence is CASSPRTSASYEQYF. The DNA for the CDR3 is TGTGCCAGCAGCCCGCGGACTAGCGCCTCCTACGAGCAGTACTTC.